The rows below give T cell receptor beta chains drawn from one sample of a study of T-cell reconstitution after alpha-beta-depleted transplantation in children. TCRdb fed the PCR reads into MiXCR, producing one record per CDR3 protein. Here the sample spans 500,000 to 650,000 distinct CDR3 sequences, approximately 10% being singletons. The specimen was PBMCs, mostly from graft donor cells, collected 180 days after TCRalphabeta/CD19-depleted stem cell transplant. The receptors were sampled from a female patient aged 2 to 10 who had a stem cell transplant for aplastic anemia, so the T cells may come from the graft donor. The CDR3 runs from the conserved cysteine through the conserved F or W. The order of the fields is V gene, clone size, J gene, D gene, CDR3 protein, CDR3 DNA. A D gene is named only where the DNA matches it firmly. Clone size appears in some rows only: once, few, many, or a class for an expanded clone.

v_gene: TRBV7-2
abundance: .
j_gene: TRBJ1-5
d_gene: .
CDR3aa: CASSSQTGLREDQHF
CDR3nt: TGTGCCAGCAGCTCCCAGACAGGCCTCAGGGAGGACCAGCATTTT

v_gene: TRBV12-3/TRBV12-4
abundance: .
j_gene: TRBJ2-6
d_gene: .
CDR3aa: CASSFPGSGANGLTF
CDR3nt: TGTGCCAGCAGTTTCCCCGGCTCTGGGGCCAACGGCCTGACTTTC

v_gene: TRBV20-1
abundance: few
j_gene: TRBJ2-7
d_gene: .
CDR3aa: CSASTGIYEQYF
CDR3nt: TGCAGTGCTAGTACAGGGATCTACGAGCAGTACTTC

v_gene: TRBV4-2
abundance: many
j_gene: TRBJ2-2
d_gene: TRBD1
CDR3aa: CASSQGTGYAGELFF
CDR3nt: TGTGCCAGCAGCCAAGGGACAGGGTATGCCGGGGAGCTGTTTTTT

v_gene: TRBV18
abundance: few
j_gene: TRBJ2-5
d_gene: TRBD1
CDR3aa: CASSPPTWTGETQYF
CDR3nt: TGTGCCAGCTCACCGCCAACCTGGACAGGCGAGACCCAGTACTTC

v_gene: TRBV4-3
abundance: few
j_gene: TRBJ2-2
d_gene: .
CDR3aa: CASSQEKRSTGELFF
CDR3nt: TGCGCCAGCAGCCAAGAGAAGCGATCCACCGGGGAGCTGTTTTTT

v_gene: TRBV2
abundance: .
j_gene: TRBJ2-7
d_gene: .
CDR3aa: CASKNTGTGAYEQYF
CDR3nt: TGTGCCAGCAAGAATACTGGGACTGGTGCCTACGAGCAGTACTTC

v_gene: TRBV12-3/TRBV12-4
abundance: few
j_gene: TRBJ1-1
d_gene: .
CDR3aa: CASRQTGLYTEAFF
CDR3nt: TGTGCCAGCAGACAAACAGGGCTGTACACTGAAGCTTTCTTT

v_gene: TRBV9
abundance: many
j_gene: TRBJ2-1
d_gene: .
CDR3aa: CASSVGHEQFF
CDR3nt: TGTGCCAGCAGCGTAGGGCATGAGCAGTTCTTC

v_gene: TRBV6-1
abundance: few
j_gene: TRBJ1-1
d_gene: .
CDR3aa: CASSGDSGISTEAFF
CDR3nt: TGTGCCAGCAGCGGGGATTCAGGGATATCAACTGAAGCTTTCTTT

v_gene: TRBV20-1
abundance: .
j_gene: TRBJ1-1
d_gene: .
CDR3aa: CSAALPGVNTEAFF
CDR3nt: TGCAGTGCCGCTTTGCCCGGAGTGAACACTGAAGCTTTCTTT

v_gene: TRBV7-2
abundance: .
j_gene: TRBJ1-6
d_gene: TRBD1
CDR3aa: CASSRKGGQGSNSPLHF
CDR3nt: TGTGCCAGCAGCCGAAAAGGGGGACAGGGGAGTAATTCACCCCTCCACTTT

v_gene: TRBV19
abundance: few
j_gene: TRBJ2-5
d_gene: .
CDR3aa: CASSIWSETQYF
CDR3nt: TGTGCCAGTAGTATATGGTCGGAGACCCAGTACTTC

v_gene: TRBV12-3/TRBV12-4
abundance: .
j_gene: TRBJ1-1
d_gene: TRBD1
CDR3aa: CASSPYRGETEAFF
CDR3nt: TGTGCCAGCAGCCCTTACAGGGGAGAAACTGAAGCTTTCTTT

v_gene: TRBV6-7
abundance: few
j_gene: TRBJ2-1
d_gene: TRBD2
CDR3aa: CASSLAGAVGDEQFF
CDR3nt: TGTGCCAGCAGTTTAGCGGGAGCTGTGGGCGATGAGCAGTTCTTC

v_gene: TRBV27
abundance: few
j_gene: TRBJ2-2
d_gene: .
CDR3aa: CASKRKTNTGELFF
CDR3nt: TGTGCCAGCAAGAGAAAGACGAACACCGGGGAGCTGTTTTTT

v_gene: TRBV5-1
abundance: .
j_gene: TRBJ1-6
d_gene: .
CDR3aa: CASSLERGSPLHF
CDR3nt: TGCGCCAGCAGCTTGGAACGGGGTTCACCCCTCCACTTT

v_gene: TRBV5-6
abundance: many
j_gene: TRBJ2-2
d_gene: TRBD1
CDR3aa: CASTLMVWDRGAVNTGELFF
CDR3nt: TGTGCCAGCACCCTCATGGTTTGGGACAGGGGCGCCGTTAACACCGGGGAGCTGTTTTTT

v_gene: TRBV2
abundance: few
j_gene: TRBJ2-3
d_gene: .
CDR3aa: CASESGRVHTDTQYF
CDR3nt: TGTGCCAGCGAGTCGGGCCGGGTACACACAGATACGCAGTATTTT

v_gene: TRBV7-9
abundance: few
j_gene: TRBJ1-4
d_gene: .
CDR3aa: CASSPMQGTNEKLFF
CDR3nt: TGTGCCAGCAGCCCAATGCAGGGAACTAATGAAAAACTGTTTTTT